Presented here are 3 T cell receptor beta chains from one specimen sequenced in a study of blood T cells in healthy people across ages. Combining a sample-barcoded 5' primer with a J-beta primer mix, a second PCR ran for about 7 to 12 cycles. TCRdb processed the 5' RACE reads anew with MiXCR; each CDR3 protein has one entry. The sample comprises 1,500,000 or so distinct CDR3 sequences, less than 45% of which are singletons, and about 3.8% rests with the top ten. What was sequenced was blood. These receptors were collected from a woman aged 18-29 years in good health.

CDR3 in DNA: TGCAGCGTACGGACAGGGGCTGGGTCCTACGAGCAGTACTTC. Encoded protein: CSVRTGAGSYEQYF. The chain links TRBV29-1 to TRBJ2-7; TRBD1 matches at 9 bases. V was pared by 6 bases and J by 1 base, with 7 bases of the junction left unmatched. Germline V gene sequence: CDR1 SQVTM, CDR2 ANQGSEA. The length of the CDR3 is 14 residues.

The rearrangement joins TRBV7-2 to TRBJ2-7; TRBD1 aligns across 7 bases. The CDR3 is 14 residues long. After removal of 4 bases from V and 6 bases from J, the junction contained 9 bases not matched to a gene. Germline V gene data show CDR1 as SGHTA and CDR2 as FQGNSA. The DNA for the CDR3 is TGTGCCAGCAGCTCATACAGGGGAGTAAGCGAGCAGTACTTC. It specifies CASSSYRGVSEQYF.

V is TRBV7-3 and J is TRBJ1-2, with 7 bases identical to TRBD1. Germline loops: CDR1 SGHTA, CDR2 FQGTGA. Trimming cost V 4 bases and J 4 bases; bases outside gene matches: 6. This CDR3 comprises 14 residues. CDR3 loop: CASSSPGQIYGYTF. The CDR3 bases are TGTGCCAGCAGCTCGCCGGGACAGATCTATGGCTACACCTTC. Full variable domain (rest looked up from reference TRBV7-3 and TRBJ1-2): GAGVSQTPSNKVTEKGKYVELRCDPISGHTALYWYRQSLGQGPEFLIYFQGTGAADDSGLPNDRFFAVRPEGSVSTLKIQRTERGDSAVYLCASSSPGQIYGYTFGSGTRLTVV.